The present entry profiles one T cell receptor (beta chain) with its context. This clonotype has ten or more counts. Its antigen is currently not known. Base-call qualities are not available, and no considerably larger clone is one nucleotide away. This specimen belongs to a study of glioma-infiltrating T cells (dated by TCRdb to about 2016). Regarding the research as a whole: The study sequenced TCR alpha- and beta-chain repertoires from glioma tissue, from non-neoplastic brain tissue and from matched peripheral blood mononuclear cells. To measure how far tissue and blood T-cell populations diverged, each tissue-infiltrating repertoire was compared against the peripheral blood repertoire of the same patient. Three low-grade glioma patients, roughly 8 primary glioblastoma patients and three non-glioma patients contributing non-neoplastic brain tissue were included in the paired cohort.

What the study reported, not specific to this receptor: The group comparisons were based on small numbers of patients: three non-neoplastic, three low-grade glioma and several glioblastoma patients. In non-neoplastic patients, VJ-independent divergence between tissue and blood fell below expectation, whereas in all gliomas, and especially in low-grade gliomas, the divergence rose above expectation. Tissue and blood shared very few CDR3 sequences, a result attributed to high CDR3 diversity and limited sampling.

TCR alpha and beta CDR3 regions were amplified with the iRepertoire nested amplicon-rescue multiplex PCR (arm-PCR) platform from RNA. The input for one-step reverse transcription and amplification was roughly 85-400 ng of tissue mRNA or PBMC total RNA. After bead purification, a secondary multiplex PCR added Illumina adapters, and libraries were gel-purified between 200 and 400 bp. Internal 6-nucleotide barcodes were carried by the libraries and were used for demultiplexing. The libraries were sequenced on an Illumina MiSeq using 2x220 or 2x250 nucleotide paired-end reads. As for the original processing: Paired reads were merged using FLASH 1.2.11 and aligned with BWA-MEM to the GRCh37 human genome, and TRA and TRB reads were then extracted. An IMGT-derived reference of cassette sequences and CDR3 motifs, with pseudogenes included, was used for V and J assignment. Three-frame translation of reads was performed, and productive CDR3s were defined as those with a C...FGXG motif and no stop codons. A clonotype was defined as a unique combination of a V-J cassette pair and a CDR3 amino acid sequence. Hamming distance filtering was applied to reads, with thresholds set by the sequence error rate of each sample in mapped regions. The public reads were reprocessed in TCRdb via fastp at Q25 and MiXCR, keeping in-frame beta chains. Each entry merges the rows of one CDR3 protein and shows their most common DNA and genes. In this record, the V and J calls reflect TCRdb's handling and not the investigators' own analysis. The sample yields about 20,000 distinct CDR3 sequences; roughly 24% were counted once. The top ten constitute roughly 13% of the sample.

In the germline V gene, CDR1 corresponds to MDHEN and CDR2 to SYDVKM. V loses 6 bases of germline sequence and J loses 2 bases, and the interval between the two ends is 14 bases. Measured from the cysteine to the phenylalanine, the CDR3 is 14 residues long. The only DNA kept is the CDR3, 42 bases in frame from the first base. The sequence is built from TRBV28 and TRBJ2-7, with no D gene named confidently. Sequencing input: glioma tissue, nonneoplastic brain tissue, or PBMCs (not recorded which). The clonotype comes from a human donor with low-grade glioma or glioblastoma, undergoing nonglioma brain surgery, or in good health (not recorded which). CDR3 sequence: CASSTDPQAYEQYF. The nucleotides read TGTGCCAGCAGCACAGACCCCCAAGCCTACGAGCAGTACTTC.